The 28 T cell receptor beta chains presented below share a single source sample, sequenced in a study of T cells in localized non-small cell lung cancer. Clones were read by immunoSEQ multiplex PCR, and TCRdb kept only the in-frame ones, dropping some. The sample yields some 41,000 clones, approximately 80% seen once. The sample in question was PBMCs, obtained before any cancer treatment. The receptors shown here come from a man between 35 and 75 years old with stage II lung adenocarcinoma.

This clone was seen a handful of times. The chain joins TRBV9 to TRBJ2-7; possibly TRBD2 for D (5 bases). The CDR3 extends over 14 amino acids. Germline CDR1 reads SGDLS; CDR2 reads YYNGEE. Trimming took 6 bases from V and 2 from J, leaving 15 bases between them. The chain's CDR3 is CASTHGDLPYEQYF. The CDR3 DNA sequence: TGTGCCAGCACCCACGGGGATCTTCCCTACGAGCAGTACTTC.

The count of this clone is one. The chain employs TRBV29-1 and TRBJ2-3; 16 bases align to TRBD2. The CDR3 runs 16 residues. Losses at the gene ends were 6 bases for V and 4 bases for J; bases not matched to a gene: 7. Looked up from germline, CDR1 is SQVTM and CDR2 is ANQGSEA. The CDR3 DNA follows: TGCAGCGTCAAACCGGGACTAGCGGGGGGGCCAGATACGCAGTATTTT. Encoded protein: CSVKPGLAGGPDTQYF.

The V gene is TRBV9, the J gene TRBJ2-3; 9 positions match TRBD2. The length of the CDR3 is 12 residues. V lost 3 bases and J lost 10; bases outside the gene matches: 3. Germline V CDR1 and CDR2: SGDLS, YYNGEE. CDR3 loop: CASSAIAGAQYF. For the CDR3, the DNA is TGTGCCAGCAGCGCTATAGCGGGAGCGCAGTATTTT.

The chain links TRBV9 to TRBJ2-1, with a tentative D call TRBD2 (6 bases). The CDR3 has 13 amino acids. In germline, CDR1 is SGDLS, CDR2 YYNGEE. Trimming stripped 1 base from V and 6 bases from J, with 8 bases between. CDR3 residues: CASSVLAFNEQFF. The CDR3 coding sequence is TGTGCCAGCAGCGTACTAGCGTTCAATGAGCAGTTCTTC.

This chain links TRBV5-1 with TRBJ2-7, with no clear D. Trimming cost V 0 bases and J 0 bases, with 7 bases left between them. Germline CDR1 and CDR2: SGHRS and YFSETQ. The length of the CDR3 is 14 residues. The CDR3, as DNA: TGCGCCAGCAGCTTGGGTGCGCGCTCCTACGAGCAGTACTTC. Protein: CASSLGARSYEQYF.

V is TRBV7-9 and J is TRBJ2-5; possibly TRBD1 for D (6 bases). In germline, CDR1 is SEHNR, CDR2 FQNEAQ (reference sequence). The CDR3 covers 17 residues. Trimming took off 5 bases at V and 3 bases at J, with 22 bases between the two ends. CDR3 nucleotide sequence: TGTGCCAGCAGCCCTCAGGGGCTTCAGGGAGTGAAAGAGACCCAGTACTTC. It translates to CASSPQGLQGVKETQYF. The variable domain in full, completed from reference TRBV7-9 and TRBJ2-5, reads DTGVSQNPRHKITKRGQNVTFRCDPISEHNRLYWYRQTLGQGPEFLTYFQNEAQLEKSRLLSDRFSAERPKGSFSTLEIQRTEQGDSAMYLCASSPQGLQGVKETQYFGPGTRLLVL.

The genes are TRBV7-2 and TRBJ1-2, with D uncertain. CDR3 length: 14 amino acids. V lost 0 bases, J lost 4 bases, and 9 bases lay in between. Germline CDR1 SGHTA, CDR2 FQGNSA. The CDR3 DNA is TGTGCCAGCAGCTTAGCGGAGAGAACCTATGGCTACACCTTC. Protein: CASSLAERTYGYTF.

This rearrangement joins TRBV20-1 to TRBJ2-5; weak D call: TRBD1 (6 bases). Trimming removed 5 bases from V and 4 bases from J, with 8 bases in between. Germline V lookup: CDR1 DFQATT, CDR2 SNEGSKA (reference sequence). This CDR3 comprises 11 residues. The CDR3 protein is CSAQGRETQYF. CDR3 DNA sequence: TGCAGTGCTCAGGGGCGAGAGACCCAGTACTTC.

This chain connects TRBV18 to TRBJ2-1; the D gene could be TRBD1 or TRBD2 (5 bases each). The CDR3 length is 15 residues. CDR1 KGHSH and CDR2 LQKENI come from the germline V gene. The ends were cut back, 6 bases at V and 2 bases at J, with 14 bases in the middle. The CDR3 spells CASSPVGETYNEQFF. CDR3 nucleotide sequence: TGTGCCAGCTCCCCAGTGGGGGAAACCTACAATGAGCAGTTCTTC.

In its sample, this clone was seen a few times. V usage is TRBV6-6 and J usage is TRBJ2-2; D not certain. CDR3 length: 14 residues. Germline V gene sequence: CDR1 MNHNY, CDR2 SVGAGI (reference sequence). V gave up 5 bases and J gave up 7 bases, with 14 bases separating them. In DNA, the CDR3 is TGTGCCAGCAGTCCCGAAGATCTAGGCGGGGAGCTGTTTTTT. It translates to CASSPEDLGGELFF.

The chain recombines TRBV7-6 with TRBJ2-5; D is perhaps TRBD2 (5 bases). The V gene lost 5 bases and the J gene lost 5 bases, with 18 bases spanning the gap. The CDR3 consists of 15 residues. Germline V gene sequence: CDR1 SGHVS, CDR2 FNYEAQ. The DNA for the CDR3 is TGTGCCAGCAGCCCCTGGGCTAGCAACCGCGAGACCCAGTACTTC. It is translated as CASSPWASNRETQYF.

The chain is built from TRBV28 and TRBJ2-5; no firm D call. Germline values: CDR1 MDHEN, CDR2 SYDVKM. This CDR3 contains 13 residues. V was clipped by 8 bases and J by 3 bases, with 13 bases between them. The CDR3 is CASGPTGKETQYF. The CDR3 nucleotides are TGTGCCAGCGGTCCGACGGGTAAAGAGACCCAGTACTTC.

The chain carries TRBV19 and TRBJ1-3; 9 bases are shared with TRBD1. Germline loops: CDR1 LNHDA, CDR2 SQIVND (reference sequence). Unmatched junction bases numbered 8, after V lost 4 bases and J lost 1 base. This CDR3 region has 17 residues. The CDR3 region has the DNA TGTGCCAGTAGTAAGGCCGGACAGGGGATTTCTGGAAACACCATATATTTT. This encodes CASSKAGQGISGNTIYF.

This clone was picked up a small number of times. The genes are TRBV2 and TRBJ2-3, with 8 bases fitting TRBD1. The J segment lost 2 bases and the V segment lost 8 bases, leaving 6 bases of the junction unmatched. Germline loops: CDR1 SNHLY, CDR2 FYNNEI. The CDR3 contains 14 residues. The chain's CDR3 is CASGRDRSTDTQYF. CDR3 nucleotide sequence: TGTGCCAGCGGAAGGGACAGGTCCACAGATACGCAGTATTTT.

V gene TRBV5-4 combines with J gene TRBJ2-7; no firm D call. V was shortened by 1 base and J by 0 bases, with 8 bases between the two germline ends. The CDR3 extends over 14 amino acids. Germline V lookup: CDR1 SGHNT, CDR2 YYREEE (reference sequence). The CDR3, as DNA: TGTGCCAGCAGCTTGAAGACTCCCTCCTACGAGCAGTACTTC. Translating gives CASSLKTPSYEQYF.

The chain carries TRBV27 and TRBJ1-1; D ambiguous. From germline, CDR1 is MNHEY and CDR2 SMNVEV (reference sequence). The V end lost 0 bases, the J end lost 8 bases, and 13 bases lay between the germline ends. This CDR3 spans 14 amino acids. The DNA of the CDR3 is TGTGCCAGCAGTTTATCGGGCAGCTACCCCGAAGCTTTCTTT. This translates into CASSLSGSYPEAFF.

CDR3: CASSEAGTTGKGYTF. CDR3 nucleotides: TGTGCCAGCAGCGAAGCCGGGACGACCGGAAAAGGCTACACCTTC. The rearrangement links TRBV11-2 to TRBJ1-2; TRBD1 might be the D (5 bases). The CDR3 totals 15 residues. In germline, CDR1 is SGHAT, CDR2 FQNNGV. With 5 bases removed from V and 8 bases from J, the gap between germline ends came to 21 bases. Combining the CDR3 with reference TRBV11-2 and TRBJ1-2 gives the whole variable domain EAGVAQSPRYKIIEKRQSVAFWCNPISGHATLYWYQQILGQGPKLLIQFQNNGVVDDSQLPKDRFSAERLKGVDSTLKIQPAKLEDSAVYLCASSEAGTTGKGYTFGSGTRLTVV.

V and J are TRBV5-1 and TRBJ1-6; 9 bases align to TRBD1. The J segment lost 7 bases and the V segment lost 1 base, leaving 3 bases of the junction unmatched. The CDR3 runs 15 residues. CDR1 is SGHRS, CDR2 YFSETQ, per germline. The CDR3 protein is CASSLTGQGNSPLHF. Written as DNA, the CDR3 is TGCGCCAGCAGCTTGACCGGACAGGGGAATTCACCCCTCCACTTT.

This rearrangement joins TRBV28 to TRBJ2-3; D is undetermined. Germline-derived CDR1 and CDR2 are MDHEN and SYDVKM. The V end lost 5 bases, the J end lost 2 bases, and 5 bases lay between the germline ends. There are 12 residues in the CDR3. CDR3 in amino acids: CASSPYTDTQYF. In DNA form, the CDR3 reads TGTGCCAGCAGTCCTTACACAGATACGCAGTATTTT. Complete variable domain (other parts from reference TRBV28 and TRBJ2-3): DVKVTQSSRYLVKRTGEKVFLECVQDMDHENMFWYRQDPGLGLRLIYFSYDVKMKEKGDIPEGYSVSREKKERFSLILESASTNQTSMYLCASSPYTDTQYFGPGTRLTVL.

This chain uses TRBV28 with TRBJ1-4; D remains ambiguous. Deletions cut 5 bases from V and 5 bases from J, with 21 bases between. Germline V lookup: CDR1 MDHEN, CDR2 SYDVKM. CDR3 length: 17 amino acids. DNA for the CDR3: TGTGCCAGCAGTGGGAGGACCTCTCGGGAACAAAATGAAAAACTGTTTTTT. Protein product: CASSGRTSREQNEKLFF.

The chain has TRBV6-6 and TRBJ1-2; perhaps TRBD1 as D (5 bases). Germline CDR1 MNHNY, CDR2 SVGAGI (reference sequence). Deletions cut 6 bases from V and 10 bases from J, with 12 bases between. The CDR3 extends over 11 amino acids. CDR3 protein: CASSLTELYTF. CDR3 DNA: TGTGCCAGCAGCCTGACAGAGCTCTACACCTTC.

The chain combines TRBV19 with TRBJ1-5; no firm D call. The CDR3 length is 17 residues. Trimming took off 2 bases at V and 3 bases at J, with 17 bases between the two ends. Germline V CDR1 and CDR2: LNHDA, SQIVND (reference sequence). The CDR3 spells CASSILERELYNQPQHF. CDR3 in DNA: TGTGCCAGTAGTATATTAGAGCGGGAACTATACAATCAGCCCCAGCATTTT.

This chain joins TRBV7-8 and TRBJ1-5; D uncertain. This CDR3 comprises 16 residues. The V gene's germline CDR1 is SGHVS and CDR2 FQNEAQ. The V end was cut by 0 bases, the J end by 4 bases, with 13 bases between. The CDR3 bases are TGTGCCAGCAGCTTAGCCCGCGGGCAGCTAAATCAGCCCCAGCATTTT. It translates to CASSLARGQLNQPQHF.

The J gene is TRBJ2-5, the V gene TRBV10-1; D might be TRBD1 or TRBD2, each matching 6 bases. This CDR3 contains 14 residues. Germline V gene lookup returns CDR1 WNHNN and CDR2 SYGVQD (reference sequence). The V and J ends lost 10 bases and 1 base respectively, with 16 bases between them. Written as DNA, the CDR3 is TGCGCCACCAGGAGGGACAAACTCCAAGAGACCCAGTACTTC. Protein product: CATRRDKLQETQYF.

The chain recombines TRBV9 with TRBJ2-5, with TRBD2 identical over 11 bases. Germline assignment: CDR1 SGDLS and CDR2 YYNGEE. The ends lost 4 bases at V and 5 bases at J; junction bases unmatched: 13. CDR3 length: 17 residues. CDR3 coding DNA: TGTGCCAGCAGCACCCGAGGGGGGACTAGCGGAGATGAGACCCAGTACTTC. Its translation is CASSTRGGTSGDETQYF. The full variable domain, in which reference TRBV9 and TRBJ2-5 provide the parts outside the CDR3, is DSGVTQTPKHLITATGQRVTLRCSPRSGDLSVYWYQQSLDQGLQFLIQYYNGEERAKGNILERFSAQQFPDLHSELNLSSLELGDSALYFCASSTRGGTSGDETQYFGPGTRLLVL.

DNA for the CDR3: TGTGCCAGCAGCTTAACTGGTACGGAGACCCAGTACTTC. Its protein product is CASSLTGTETQYF. This rearrangement joins TRBV7-3 to TRBJ2-5, with D uncertain. Trimming took 0 bases from V and 5 from J, leaving 7 bases between them. The germline V gene has CDR1 SGHTA and CDR2 FQGTGA. The CDR3 consists of 13 residues.

The gene calls are TRBV5-5 and TRBJ1-3, with D maybe TRBD1 (6 bases). Germline V lookup: CDR1 SGHKS, CDR2 YYEKEE (reference sequence). V lost 4 bases, J lost 0 bases, and 14 bases lay in between. CDR3 size: 16 residues. CDR3 sequence reads: CASSLSTGSSGNTIYF. CDR3 DNA sequence: TGTGCCAGCAGCCTAAGTACAGGGAGCTCTGGAAACACCATATATTTT.

A note on this clone: An end of the junction does not agree with germline; a read error may underlie this. The V gene is TRBV2, the J gene TRBJ2-3; 7 bases are a match to TRBD1. This CDR3 is built from 15 residues. In germline, CDR1 is SNHLY, CDR2 FYNNEI. The CDR3 DNA sequence: TGTGCCAGCAGCGAAGGACAGGAGAGCACAGATACGCAGTATTTT. As protein: CASSEGQESTDTQYF.